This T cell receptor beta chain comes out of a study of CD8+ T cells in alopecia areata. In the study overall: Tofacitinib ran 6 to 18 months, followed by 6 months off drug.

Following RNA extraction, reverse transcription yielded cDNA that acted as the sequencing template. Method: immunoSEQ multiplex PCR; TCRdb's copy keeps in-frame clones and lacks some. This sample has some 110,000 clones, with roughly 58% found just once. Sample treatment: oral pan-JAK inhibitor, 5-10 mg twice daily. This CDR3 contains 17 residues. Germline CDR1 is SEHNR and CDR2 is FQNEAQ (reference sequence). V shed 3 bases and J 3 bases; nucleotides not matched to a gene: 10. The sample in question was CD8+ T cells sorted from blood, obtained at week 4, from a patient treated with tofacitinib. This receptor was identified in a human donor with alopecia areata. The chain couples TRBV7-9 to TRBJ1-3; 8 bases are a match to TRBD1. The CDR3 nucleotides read TGTGCCAGCAGCTTGAAGTGGGACAGGTCCCTTGGAAACACCATATATTTT. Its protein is CASSLKWDRSLGNTIYF.